Each of the 10 T cell receptor beta chains below was sequenced from the same sample in a study of radiotherapy plus CTLA-4 blockade in lung cancer. Clones were sequenced by immunoSEQ multiplex PCR, and TCRdb holds only the in-frame ones, with some missing. Of 40,000 to 60,000 clones listed, around four fifths were seen once; the top ten hold 3% to 4%. The specimen comprised peripheral blood, sampled from a patient treated with radiotherapy plus ipilimumab. The source is a human donor with non-small cell lung cancer who had stable disease on radiotherapy plus ipilimumab.

The chain joins TRBV6-1 to TRBJ2-3, with 9 bases that match TRBD1. The junction had 3 bases not matched to a gene; V was cut back by 3 bases and J by 2 bases. The CDR3 totals 15 residues. CDR1 is MNHNS and CDR2 is SASEGT in the germline V gene. The CDR3 spells CASSETGGITDTQYF. The CDR3 DNA follows: TGTGCCAGCAGTGAGACAGGGGGGATCACAGATACGCAGTATTTT.

V is TRBV19 and J is TRBJ2-1, with D perhaps matching TRBD2 (6 bases). CDR1 and CDR2 from the germline V gene are LNHDA and SQIVND (reference sequence). The CDR3 is 15 residues long. Trimming stripped 0 bases from V and 4 bases from J, with 10 bases between. CDR3 protein: CASSIDLEGYNEQFF. CDR3 bases: TGTGCCAGTAGTATAGACCTGGAGGGGTACAATGAGCAGTTCTTC.

The chain recombines TRBV7-2 with TRBJ2-5, with TRBD2 matching over 14 bases. This CDR3 has 15 residues. V lost 6 bases to trimming and J lost 2 bases; unmatched junction nucleotides: 2. Germline V gene sequence: CDR1 SGHTA, CDR2 FQGNSA. DNA of the CDR3: TGTGCCAGCAGTCGGACTAGCGGGGGGCAAGAGACCCAGTACTTC. Translation: CASSRTSGGQETQYF.

The gene calls are TRBV7-9 and TRBJ2-2; possible D gene TRBD2, 7 bases. Trimming took 5 bases from V and 7 from J, leaving 17 bases between them. CDR1 and CDR2 (germline): SEHNR, FQNEAQ (reference sequence). The CDR3 is made up of 15 amino acids. CDR3 protein: CASSLGGGVGGELFF. The CDR3, as DNA: TGTGCCAGCAGCCTGGGGGGGGGCGTCGGCGGGGAGCTGTTTTTT.

This chain links TRBV7-3 with TRBJ2-1; no clear D gene. Germline CDR1 is SGHTA and CDR2 is FQGTGA. Trimming cost V 2 bases and J 9 bases, with 8 bases left between them. The CDR3 sequence is 12 residues long. The CDR3 sequence is CASSLDAGEQFF. CDR3 bases: TGTGCCAGCAGCTTAGATGCCGGTGAGCAGTTCTTC.

The chain employs TRBV10-3 and TRBJ2-1; tentatively, D is TRBD2 (7 bases). V dropped 1 base and J dropped 5 bases, with 15 bases sitting between them. The CDR3 is 16 residues long. Looked up from germline, CDR1 is ENHRY and CDR2 is SYGVKD. In DNA, the CDR3 is TGTGCCATCAGTGAGTTCGGGGGGCAAGGGGACAATGAGCAGTTCTTC. Encoded protein: CAISEFGGQGDNEQFF.

CDR3 bases: TGTGCCAGCAGCCCCCGGACAGGGAGTAACTATGGCTACACCTTC. It specifies CASSPRTGSNYGYTF. The chain employs TRBV9 and TRBJ1-2; the match to TRBD1 covers 8 bases. Germline loops: CDR1 SGDLS, CDR2 YYNGEE. Losses at the gene ends were 4 bases for V and 1 base for J; bases not matched to a gene: 6. The CDR3 sequence is 15 residues long.

This chain links TRBV5-1 with TRBJ2-5; D is perhaps TRBD2 (6 bases). The CDR3 contains 15 residues. Germline CDR1 SGHRS, CDR2 YFSETQ. Trimming left V 2 bases short and J 1 base short, with 12 bases between. CDR3 residues: CASSFQSGPQETQYF. CDR3 bases: TGCGCCAGCAGCTTCCAAAGCGGGCCCCAAGAGACCCAGTACTTC. The whole variable domain, remainder taken from reference TRBV5-1 and TRBJ2-5, is KAGVTQTPRYLIKTRGQQVTLSCSPISGHRSVSWYQQTPGQGLQFLFEYFSETQRNKGNFPGRFSGRQFSNSRSEMNVSTLELGDSALYLCASSFQSGPQETQYFGPGTRLLVL.

The chain employs TRBV7-2 and TRBJ2-7; 11 positions agree with TRBD2. This CDR3 has 17 amino acids. CDR1 is SGHTA, CDR2 FQGNSA, per germline. Losses at the gene ends were 5 bases for V and 2 bases for J; bases not matched to a gene: 11. The CDR3 reads CASSPRSGTSGTYEQYF. The CDR3 DNA reads as TGTGCCAGCAGCCCTCGGTCCGGGACTAGCGGTACCTACGAGCAGTACTTC.

This clone was counted a few times. Different DNA sequences within this sample yield the same CDR3. The chain joins TRBV30 to TRBJ2-3; the D gene is possibly TRBD2 (6 bases). The CDR3 extends over 16 amino acids. V lost 1 base and J lost 0, with 14 bases in between. Looked up from germline, CDR1 is GTSNPN and CDR2 is SVGIG (reference sequence). The CDR3 DNA sequence: TGTGCCTGGAGTGATCCGCGGGGCTTAAGCACAGATACGCAGTATTTT. Translated, it gives CAWSDPRGLSTDTQYF.